Shown below are 30 T cell receptor beta chains from a single sample sequenced in a study of blood T cell repertoires in COVID-19. Measured with immunoSEQ multiplex PCR; TCRdb has only the in-frame clones, and not every one. The table shows 250,000 or so clones, with 75% to 85% occurring only once. Sequencing input: peripheral blood. These receptors were obtained from a human donor in a cohort sampled during active COVID-19.

Details on this clone: This CDR3 is also generated by other DNA sequences in the sample. J is TRBJ2-3 and V is TRBV5-1; a weak D match, TRBD1 (6 bases). Germline CDR1 reads SGHRS; CDR2 reads YFSETQ. V lost 5 bases and J lost 0, with 10 bases in between. This CDR3 is 14 amino acids long. Here the CDR3 DNA reads TGCGCCAGCAGTCCAGGACAGAGCACAGATACGCAGTATTTT. Its translation is CASSPGQSTDTQYF.

The rearrangement joins TRBV5-1 to TRBJ2-3, with 13 bases identical to TRBD2. CDR1 is SGHRS, CDR2 YFSETQ, per germline. Losses at the gene ends were 4 bases for V and 1 base for J; bases not matched to a gene: 3. The CDR3 sequence is 16 residues long. Here the CDR3 reads CASSDGLAGGTDTQYF. The CDR3 DNA reads as TGCGCCAGCAGCGACGGACTAGCGGGGGGCACAGATACGCAGTATTTT.

The CDR3 is CASHPTRRLSTDTQYF. The DNA for the CDR3 is TGTGCCAGCCACCCCACTAGGAGGCTATCCACGGATACGCAGTATTTT. The chain is built from TRBV19 and TRBJ2-3; weak D call: TRBD2 (5 bases). The CDR3 runs to 16 residues. From germline, CDR1 is LNHDA and CDR2 SQIVND (reference sequence). With 9 bases removed from V and 6 bases from J, the gap between germline ends came to 25 bases.

The chain recombines TRBV3-1 (or the pseudogene TRBV3-2) with TRBJ2-7; 9 positions match TRBD2. Germline CDR1 is LGHDT and CDR2 is YNNKEL (reference sequence). The CDR3 covers 14 residues. V was clipped by 3 bases and J by 3 bases; unmatched bases: 3. CDR3 nucleotide sequence: TGTGCCAGCAGCCAGAAAGCGGGGGGCTACGAGCAGTACTTC. It translates to CASSQKAGGYEQYF.

This sequence joins TRBV21-1 and TRBJ2-6; the table's D call, TRBD1, has no DNA check behind it. TRBV21-1 is a documented pseudogene. The CDR3 extends over 16 amino acids. The CDR3 region is CASLGRTGAGANVLTF. The CDR3 bases are TGTGCCAGCTTAGGTAGGACAGGGGCTGGGGCCAACGTCCTGACTTTC.

To note about this clone: This specimen includes other DNA sequences encoding the same CDR3. The rearrangement links TRBV7-2 to TRBJ2-7; 7 nucleotides match TRBD2. CDR1 and CDR2 (germline): SGHTA, FQGNSA. The CDR3 contains 16 residues. V trimming: 1 base; J trimming: 0 bases; junction bases outside the gene matches: 6. CDR3 sequence reads: CASSLVASGSSYEQYF. The CDR3 DNA reads as TGTGCCAGCAGCTTAGTTGCTAGCGGAAGCTCCTACGAGCAGTACTTC.

The J gene is TRBJ2-7, the V gene TRBV23-1; a weak D match, TRBD2 (6 bases). TRBV23-1 is an open reading frame, and its role is uncertain. CDR3 length equals 14 residues. Between the trimmed V and J ends, which lost 3 bases and 3 bases, there was a span of 12 bases. The CDR3, as DNA: TGCGCCAGCAGTCATGGGTTGGAGGGCTACGAGCAGTACTTC. Translation gives CASSHGLEGYEQYF.

This clone was counted between two and nine times. J is TRBJ1-4 and V is TRBV18; D is uncertain. From germline, CDR1 is KGHSH and CDR2 LQKENI. V was clipped by 6 bases and J by 1 base, with 12 bases between them. The CDR3 loop spans 15 amino acids. The DNA for the CDR3 is TGTGCCAGCTCGGGCCAAGGTGGAACTAATGAAAAACTGTTTTTT. Translated, it gives CASSGQGGTNEKLFF. Looking up the rest from reference TRBV18 and TRBJ1-4 gives the full variable domain: NAGVMQNPRHLVRRRGQEARLRCSPMKGHSHVYWYRQLPEEGLKFMVYLQKENIIDESGMPKERFSAEFPKEGPSILRIQQVVRGDSAAYFCASSGQGGTNEKLFFGSGTQLSVL.

V and J are TRBV19 and TRBJ2-1, with D possibly TRBD1 on 5 matching bases. Per germline, CDR1 LNHDA and CDR2 SQIVND (reference sequence). V was shortened by 6 bases and J by 0 bases, with 6 bases between the two germline ends. The CDR3 has 13 amino acids. CDR3 residues: CASRQGSYNEQFF. CDR3 sequence (DNA): TGTGCCAGTAGGCAGGGCTCCTACAATGAGCAGTTCTTC. The complete variable domain, with remaining parts taken from reference TRBV19 and TRBJ2-1, reads DGGITQSPKYLFRKEGQNVTLSCEQNLNHDAMYWYRQDPGQGLRLIYYSQIVNDFQKGDIAEGYSVSREKKESFPLTVTSAQKNPTAFYLCASRQGSYNEQFFGPGTRLTVL.

J is TRBJ2-7 and V is TRBV6-1; 10 nucleotides align to TRBD1. CDR1 MNHNS and CDR2 SASEGT come from the germline V gene. The ends lost 4 bases at V and 7 bases at J; junction bases unmatched: 13. The CDR3 totals 16 residues. CDR3: CASSATAGTGVREQYF. The CDR3 region has the DNA TGTGCCAGCAGTGCCACTGCCGGGACAGGGGTTCGAGAGCAGTACTTC.

The J gene is TRBJ1-3, the V gene TRBV30, with D tentatively TRBD1 (6 bases). Germline assignment: CDR1 GTSNPN and CDR2 SVGIG (reference sequence). V shed 3 bases and J shed 4 bases, with 16 bases lying between them. The CDR3 spans 15 residues. CDR3 nucleotide sequence: TGTGCCTGGAGAGGGGGGGGAATAGGAGGAAACACCATATATTTT. Translated, it gives CAWRGGGIGGNTIYF.

There are a few counts of this clone. The chain combines TRBV28 with TRBJ2-1, with TRBD1 matching 7 bases. J gave up 4 bases and V 6 bases, and 6 bases lay outside the gene matches. Germline-derived CDR1 and CDR2 are MDHEN and SYDVKM. This CDR3 is 14 amino acids long. The CDR3 spells CASRWDSDYNEQFF. Here the CDR3 DNA reads TGTGCCAGCAGATGGGACAGCGATTACAATGAGCAGTTCTTC.

The V call is TRBV5-5, the J call TRBJ1-1, with 8 bases that match TRBD1. CDR1 is SGHKS and CDR2 is YYEKEE in the germline V gene (reference sequence). Trimming took 5 bases from V and 6 from J; bases not matched to a gene: 9. The CDR3 covers 14 residues. The CDR3 region is CASSLGQGWSEAFF. DNA for the CDR3: TGTGCCAGCAGTCTCGGACAGGGTTGGTCTGAAGCTTTCTTT.

V and J are TRBV9 and TRBJ2-3; D uncertain. The V end was cut by 4 bases, the J end by 0 bases, with 9 bases between. This CDR3 has 14 residues. Germline-derived CDR1 and CDR2 are SGDLS and YYNGEE. The CDR3 sequence: CASSSTSSTDTQYF. CDR3 bases: TGTGCCAGCAGCTCGACATCAAGCACAGATACGCAGTATTTT.

The chain uses TRBV5-4 and TRBJ2-5, with TRBD2 as a possible D gene (5 bases). Germline V lookup: CDR1 SGHNT, CDR2 YYREEE (reference sequence). Trimming stripped 1 base from V and 3 bases from J, with 10 bases between. This CDR3 contains 14 residues. The CDR3 bases are TGTGCCAGCAGCTTGCAGCGGCAAGAAGAGACCCAGTACTTC. Protein product: CASSLQRQEETQYF.

The genes are TRBV7-8 and TRBJ1-6; no clear D gene. The CDR3 consists of 15 residues. Trimming pared 2 bases from V and 9 bases from J, leaving 14 bases between. Germline CDR1 is SGHVS and CDR2 is FQNEAQ. The CDR3 nucleotides are TGTGCCAGCAGCTTAACCCATCCCGCCGGTTCACCCCTCCACTTT. It encodes CASSLTHPAGSPLHF.

The chain links TRBV9 to TRBJ2-1; possibly TRBD1 for D (5 bases). CDR3 length: 16 amino acids. Deletions cut 2 bases from V and 2 bases from J, with 14 bases between. CDR1 is SGDLS and CDR2 is YYNGEE in the germline V gene. The CDR3 sequence is CASSVQGSGTYNEQFF. CDR3 DNA sequence: TGTGCCAGCAGCGTCCAGGGTTCAGGGACCTACAATGAGCAGTTCTTC.

The chain employs TRBV30 and TRBJ1-3; D is unresolved. The germline V gene has CDR1 GTSNPN and CDR2 SVGIG (reference sequence). V was shortened by 3 bases and J by 0 bases, with 9 bases between the two germline ends. This CDR3 contains 14 residues. The CDR3 spells CAWRRSSSGNTIYF. In DNA form, the CDR3 reads TGTGCCTGGAGAAGGAGTTCCTCTGGAAACACCATATATTTT.

This clone was found once. This chain links TRBV4-2 with TRBJ1-3; 7 nucleotides align to TRBD1. The CDR3 runs 14 residues. Germline CDR1 is LGHNA and CDR2 is YNFKEQ. Germline trimming cut 4 bases from V and 11 bases from J; bases unmatched to any gene: 11. DNA for the CDR3: TGTGCCAGCAGCCTATCCGGGACAGAAGGAGCCATATATTTT. It yields the protein CASSLSGTEGAIYF.

The V call is TRBV3-1 (or the pseudogene TRBV3-2), the J call TRBJ2-7, with 7 nucleotides matching TRBD2. The CDR3 consists of 15 residues. Trimming removed 2 bases from V and 1 base from J; junction bases left unmatched: 5. CDR1 LGHDT and CDR2 YNNKEL come from the germline V gene (reference sequence). The CDR3: CASSQLREDSYEQYF. The CDR3 nucleotides are TGTGCCAGCAGCCAACTTCGGGAGGATTCCTACGAGCAGTACTTC.

This sequence joins TRBV23-1 and TRBJ1-6; D gene uncertain. TRBV23-1 has ORF status, its function being uncertain. V shed 0 bases and J shed 0 bases, with 12 bases lying between them. CDR3 length equals 18 residues. In DNA, the CDR3 is TGCGCCAGCAGTCAATCGCGAGATAATAGCTCCTATAATTCACCCCTCCACTTT. Translating it yields CASSQSRDNSSYNSPLHF.

J is TRBJ2-7 and V is TRBV6-6, with 14 positions matching TRBD2. This CDR3 has 14 residues. V lost 7 bases and J lost 7; bases outside the gene matches: 6. Per germline, CDR1 MNHNY and CDR2 SVGAGI (reference sequence). In DNA, the CDR3 is TGTGCCAGCACCTCAGGGACTAGCGGGAGAGAGCAGTACTTC. The encoded protein is CASTSGTSGREQYF.

This chain uses TRBV4-1 with TRBJ2-3; a weak D match, TRBD2 (6 bases). Germline V gives CDR1 MGHRA, CDR2 YSYEKL. The CDR3 has 16 amino acids. The V end was cut by 3 bases, the J end by 2 bases, with 15 bases between. The chain's CDR3 is CASSQAGTSNTDTQYF. CDR3 coding DNA: TGCGCCAGCAGCCAGGCCGGGACTTCCAACACAGATACGCAGTATTTT.

V gene TRBV10-2 combines with J gene TRBJ2-1; 9 nucleotides agree with TRBD2. Per germline, CDR1 WSHSY and CDR2 SAAADI. The CDR3 runs to 14 residues. J was trimmed by 7 bases and V by 6 bases; bases with no gene match: 7. This chain's CDR3 is CASRNSGSLNEQFF. CDR3 bases: TGCGCCAGCAGAAATAGCGGGAGTCTGAATGAGCAGTTCTTC.

The gene calls are TRBV29-1 and TRBJ2-3; 8 bases line up with TRBD1. Unmatched junction bases numbered 11, after V lost 4 bases and J lost 5 bases. The CDR3 is made up of 15 amino acids. Germline V gene data show CDR1 as SQVTM and CDR2 as ANQGSEA. The CDR3 DNA follows: TGCAGCGTTGCAAGCCAGGGGGCTAGTAAAGATACGCAGTATTTT. It yields the protein CSVASQGASKDTQYF.

This clone was found once. This sequence joins TRBV5-4 and TRBJ2-7; TRBD1 aligns across 8 bases. This CDR3 is 13 amino acids long. Germline loops: CDR1 SGHNT, CDR2 YYREEE (reference sequence). The V and J ends lost 4 bases and 2 bases, in that order; junction bases with no gene match: 2. The chain's CDR3 is CASSTTGAYEQYF. The CDR3 DNA is TGTGCCAGCAGCACGACAGGGGCCTACGAGCAGTACTTC.

This chain joins TRBV7-8 and TRBJ1-2; D gene ambiguous. Germline-derived CDR1 and CDR2 are SGHVS and FQNEAQ. Trimming cost V 3 bases and J 0 bases, with 8 bases left between them. This CDR3 is 14 amino acids long. This CDR3 reads CASSLGSTNYGYTF. In DNA, the CDR3 is TGTGCCAGCAGCTTGGGTAGCACTAACTATGGCTACACCTTC. Together with reference TRBV7-8 and TRBJ1-2, the CDR3 gives the full variable domain: GAGVSQSPRYKVAKRGQDVALRCDPISGHVSLFWYQQALGQGPEFLTYFQNEAQLDKSGLPSDRFFAERPEGSVSTLKIQRTQQEDSAVYLCASSLGSTNYGYTFGSGTRLTVV.

The chain recombines TRBV19 with TRBJ2-3, with D possibly TRBD2 on 7 matching bases. CDR3 length: 15 residues. The ends were cut back, 3 bases at V and 2 bases at J, with 12 bases in the middle. Germline CDR1 is LNHDA and CDR2 is SQIVND (reference sequence). The CDR3 here is CASSMKRGHTDTQYF. DNA for the CDR3: TGTGCCAGTAGTATGAAGCGGGGACACACAGATACGCAGTATTTT.

The rearrangement joins TRBV9 to TRBJ2-5; TRBD2 is a possible D gene (5 bases). Between the trimmed V and J ends, which lost 0 bases and 0 bases, there was a span of 6 bases. The CDR3 contains 14 residues. Per the germline V gene, CDR1 is SGDLS and CDR2 is YYNGEE. CDR3 bases: TGTGCCAGCAGCGTAGCGGGGTACCAAGAGACCCAGTACTTC. This sequence encodes CASSVAGYQETQYF.

The rearrangement joins TRBV14 to TRBJ1-1; D not certain. Germline loops: CDR1 SGHDN, CDR2 FVKESK. V lost 1 base, J lost 1 base, and 10 bases lay in between. The CDR3 runs 15 residues. Here the CDR3 DNA reads TGTGCCAGCAGCCAAGCAGGCAGGCGGAACACTGAAGCTTTCTTT. Translating gives CASSQAGRRNTEAFF.